The entry that follows covers one TCR beta chain sequence. Its specificity is unknown. This entry comes from a study of T cell responses to AZD1222 COVID-19 vaccine. Study-level results: Repertoires were obtained only post-peak T cell response. Females outnumbered males among donors, who were mostly white British; clonal diversity was possibly underestimated.

Measured with immunoSEQ multiplex PCR; TCRdb has only the in-frame clones, and not every one. The data contain some 86,000 clones, approximately 91% of them singletons. V shed 0 bases and J 6 bases; nucleotides not matched to a gene: 2. The CDR3 consists of 16 residues. Germline V gives CDR1 SGHTA, CDR2 FQGNSA. Sequencing used peripheral blood, obtained 28 days after the second AZD1222 dose. The chain combines TRBV7-2 with TRBJ2-2; 12 bases are shared with TRBD2. This TCR came from an adult who received the AZD1222 COVID-19 vaccine. As DNA, the CDR3 is TGTGCCAGCAGCTTAGCCCTAGCGGGAGGGGCCGGGGAGCTGTTTTTT. It specifies CASSLALAGGAGELFF.